This TCR beta chain was sequenced for a study of T cells in Graves' hyperthyroidism and ophthalmopathy. Trimming cost V 10 bases and J 5 bases, with 12 bases left between them. The CDR3 is 13 residues long. CDR1 is SNHLY and CDR2 is FYNNEI in the germline V gene. As to this clonotype: The antigen remains unidentified.

The TCR beta CDR3 regions underwent amplification using RNA transcripts as the source. TCR CDR3 regions were first amplified by RT-PCR with HTBI primers. TCRdb used MiXCR to reprocess the multiplex PCR reads, holding one entry per CDR3 protein. The table has 250,000 to 300,000 distinct CDR3 sequences, about an eighth seen once. Exclusion criteria comprised uncontrolled infection, other autoimmune disease, pregnancy or lactation. Blood was obtained at the first hyperthyroidism diagnosis, which preceded any ophthalmopathy symptoms. This sample holds PBMCs from under 11 ml fresh peripheral blood. The study, taken as a whole, reports: Classification by a 13 V-J model distinguished ophthalmopathy from stable hyperthyroidism.

The V and J genes are TRBV2 and TRBJ1-6; tentatively, D is TRBD1 (5 bases). Sequencing input: blood. This receptor was identified in a woman aged 25 to 39 with Graves' hyperthyroidism that later progressed to Graves' ophthalmopathy. CDR3: CAIWDRDNSPLHF. The CDR3 DNA reads as TGTGCCATTTGGGACCGAGATAATTCACCCCTCCACTTT.